The 30 T cell receptor beta chains below come from one sample, sequenced in a study of T cell repertoires in cytomegalovirus infection. Each CDR3 protein gets one entry after TCRdb re-called the reads with MiXCR. The top ten clones hold 30% to 40% of a sample with approximately 190,000 distinct CDR3 sequences, approximately 30% of them seen once. The sample was PBMCs. The source is a human donor in good health (CMV status not recorded). Some clones in this sample may be carry-over from other donors' samples.

This chain joins TRBV5-4 and TRBJ2-3; D uncertain. Trimming took 4 bases from V and 5 from J, leaving 8 bases between them. The CDR3 is 12 amino acids. Germline V gene sequence: CDR1 SGHNT, CDR2 YYREEE (reference sequence). This chain's CDR3 is CASSGTLDTQYF. The DNA of the CDR3 is TGTGCCAGCAGCGGTACTTTAGATACGCAGTATTTT.

CDR3 DNA: TGTGCCACCAGCAGGGCTGACGGGGACACTGAAGCTTTCTTT. Translation gives CATSRADGDTEAFF. V and J are TRBV15 and TRBJ1-1, with D unclear. CDR1 and CDR2 from the germline V gene are LNHNV and YYDKDF (reference sequence). CDR3 length equals 14 residues. Trimming removed 3 bases at V and 3 bases at J, with 11 bases between.

CDR3: CASSVPGTQNTEAFF. In DNA form, the CDR3 reads TGTGCCAGCAGCGTCCCCGGGACACAGAACACTGAAGCTTTCTTT. The V gene is TRBV7-9, the J gene TRBJ1-1, with TRBD1 as a possible D gene (6 bases). V was clipped by 5 bases and J by 1 base, with 14 bases between them. Germline CDR1 SEHNR, CDR2 FQNEAQ (reference sequence). This CDR3 comprises 15 residues.

The CDR3 DNA sequence: TGCAGCGTTGCACAGGGGGCAGGGGAGCAGTACTTC. Amino acids: CSVAQGAGEQYF. The V call is TRBV29-1, the J call TRBJ2-7; 9 bases are a match to TRBD1. The CDR3 is 12 residues long. Germline trimming cut 4 bases from V and 7 bases from J; bases unmatched to any gene: 5. Germline-derived CDR1 and CDR2 are SQVTM and ANQGSEA.

This clonotype came up a few times. The chain uses TRBV6-5 and TRBJ1-1; a weak D match, TRBD1 (5 bases). This CDR3 region has 14 residues. The V end was cut by 1 base, the J end by 1 base, with 7 bases between. CDR1 and CDR2 from the germline V gene are MNHEY and SVGAGI. The CDR3 coding sequence is TGTGCCAGCAGTTACTTGGGGCGGAACACTGAAGCTTTCTTT. Amino acids: CASSYLGRNTEAFF.

This clonotype has just a few counts. The rearrangement uses TRBV29-1 and TRBJ1-2, with 7 bases fitting TRBD1. CDR1 SQVTM and CDR2 ANQGSEA come from the germline V gene. The CDR3 is made up of 13 amino acids. V was pared by 2 bases and J by 8 bases, with 8 bases of the junction left unmatched. The CDR3 DNA is TGCAGCGTTGAAACTACAGGGGTGTACGGCTACACCTTC. Translation: CSVETTGVYGYTF.

This clonotype was counted between two and nine times. CDR3 sequence reads: CASSSRGGARVYEQFF. CDR3 DNA sequence: TGTGCCAGCAGCTCGCGAGGGGGGGCTCGGGTGTATGAGCAGTTCTTC. The rearrangement links TRBV7-6 to TRBJ2-1; D is perhaps TRBD2 (7 bases). Germline loops: CDR1 SGHVS, CDR2 FNYEAQ. V was pared by 4 bases and J by 8 bases, with 21 bases between. The CDR3 is 16 amino acids.

The CDR3, as DNA: TGTGCCAGCAGCTCGGGCCGGGACAGGGAGAACCCGAACACTGAAGCTTTCTTT. It codes for CASSSGRDRENPNTEAFF. The gene calls are TRBV12-3 or TRBV12-4 and TRBJ1-1, with 9 bases aligning to TRBD1. The V gene end was trimmed by 6 bases and the J gene end by 1 base; junction bases not matched to a gene: 15. The CDR3 sequence is 18 residues long.

A word on this clonotype: The junction departs from the called germline gene at one end, perhaps through a read error. The CDR3 DNA follows: TGTGCCAGCAGTAACTCGTTGTCAGCCACTGAAGCTTTCTTT. It translates to CASSNSLSATEAFF. The gene calls are TRBV6-2 or TRBV6-3 and TRBJ1-1, with D unresolved. CDR1 and CDR2 from the germline V gene are MNHEY and SVGEGT. CDR3 size: 14 residues.

This clonotype has a handful of counts. V gene TRBV5-4 combines with J gene TRBJ2-7; 7 bases fit TRBD2. Germline V CDR1 and CDR2: SGHNT, YYREEE (reference sequence). With 4 bases clipped from V and 7 bases from J, the junction kept 5 bases outside the gene matches. The CDR3 runs 12 residues. The CDR3 region has the DNA TGTGCCAGCAGCCGCCTGGGAGGGGAGCAGTACTTC. As protein: CASSRLGGEQYF.

The rearrangement links TRBV9 to TRBJ1-6; D not resolved. V gave up 2 bases and J gave up 0 bases, with 12 bases separating them. CDR1 and CDR2 from the germline V gene are SGDLS and YYNGEE. The CDR3 runs to 17 residues. CDR3 in amino acids: CASSVSGRSSYNSPLHF. Written as DNA, the CDR3 is TGTGCCAGCAGCGTTTCCGGGCGGAGCTCCTATAATTCACCCCTCCACTTT.

The chain recombines TRBV4-3 with TRBJ2-1, with 7 bases lining up with TRBD1. This CDR3 comprises 14 residues. Germline V gives CDR1 LGHNA, CDR2 YSLEER. The V segment lost 0 bases and the J segment 9 bases; nucleotides outside the gene matches: 5. The CDR3 DNA sequence: TGCGCCAGCAGCCAAGAAGCAGGGGGTCGTGAGCAGTTCTTC. This codes for CASSQEAGGREQFF.

The chain's CDR3 is CASNEGPLSYEQYF. CDR3 DNA sequence: TGTGCCAGCAACGAGGGGCCCCTCTCCTACGAGCAGTACTTC. The rearrangement links TRBV6-2 or TRBV6-3 to TRBJ2-7; D may be TRBD1 or TRBD2 (5 bases each). The CDR3 is made up of 14 amino acids. Germline CDR1 is MNHEY and CDR2 is SVGEGT. The V gene lost 7 bases and the J gene lost 0 bases, with 13 bases spanning the gap.

Only a few counts were recorded for this clonotype. The V call is TRBV12-3 or TRBV12-4, the J call TRBJ1-1, with D possibly matching TRBD1 (5 bases). The CDR3 totals 14 residues. Between the trimmed V and J ends, which lost 6 bases and 3 bases, there was a span of 14 bases. The DNA of the CDR3 is TGTGCCAGCAGACTCACCGACAGAGACACTGAAGCTTTCTTT. Translation: CASRLTDRDTEAFF.

The sample holds many counts of this clonotype. The rearrangement links TRBV7-2 to TRBJ2-5; D not certain. Per the germline V gene, CDR1 is SGHTA and CDR2 is FQGNSA. The CDR3 totals 14 residues. The V end lost 5 bases, the J end lost 1 base, and 11 bases lay between the germline ends. The CDR3 DNA follows: TGTGCCAGCAGCCCTCAGGAATTCCAAGAGACCCAGTACTTC. It translates to CASSPQEFQETQYF.

This clonotype has just a few counts. The genes are TRBV20-1 and TRBJ2-5; D is perhaps TRBD1 (5 bases). This CDR3 region has 15 residues. V lost 0 bases and J lost 5, with 16 bases in between. Germline CDR1 is DFQATT and CDR2 is SNEGSKA (reference sequence). Written as DNA, the CDR3 is TGCAGTGCTAGAGATGGGGCCCATCGGACGGAGACCCAGTACTTC. Amino acid sequence: CSARDGAHRTETQYF.

The rearrangement links TRBV11-2 to TRBJ2-5; 10 nucleotides match TRBD1. The CDR3 is 15 residues long. Germline CDR1 reads SGHAT; CDR2 reads FQNNGV. After removal of 5 bases from V and 4 bases from J, the junction contained 7 bases not matched to a gene. CDR3 residues: CASSRWGTGVETQYF. The CDR3 DNA is TGTGCCAGCAGCCGCTGGGGGACAGGGGTAGAGACCCAGTACTTC.

This clonotype came up many times. The rearrangement uses TRBV5-6 and TRBJ1-1; the match to TRBD1 covers 7 bases. CDR1 is SGHDT and CDR2 is YYEEEE in the germline V gene. The length of the CDR3 is 15 residues. V dropped 4 bases and J dropped 0; count of bases not matched to a gene: 6. CDR3: CASSGGQLMNTEAFF. The CDR3 bases are TGTGCCAGCAGCGGGGGACAGCTCATGAACACTGAAGCTTTCTTT.

This clonotype was counted only a few times. The chain has TRBV29-1 and TRBJ2-7; 7 positions match TRBD2. V trimming: 4 bases; J trimming: 3 bases; junction bases outside the gene matches: 12. The CDR3 is 15 residues long. Germline V gives CDR1 SQVTM, CDR2 ANQGSEA. This CDR3 is CSVVGGKFADYEQYF. Written as DNA, the CDR3 is TGCAGCGTTGTGGGGGGGAAGTTTGCCGACTACGAGCAGTACTTC.

The J gene is TRBJ2-7, the V gene TRBV20-1; TRBD2 might be the D (5 bases). This CDR3 has 13 residues. V lost 4 bases to trimming and J lost 1 base, with 11 bases between them. The V gene's germline CDR1 is DFQATT and CDR2 SNEGSKA (reference sequence). CDR3 in DNA: TGCAGTGCTACGGGGAGTCCTTCCTACGAGCAGTACTTC. Translation: CSATGSPSYEQYF.

V and J are TRBV7-9 and TRBJ1-2; unclear D gene. The CDR3 sequence is 13 residues long. Trimming took off 5 bases at V and 7 bases at J, with 14 bases between the two ends. The germline CDR1 and CDR2 sequences are SEHNR and FQNEAQ (reference sequence). CDR3: CASSEGQISGYTF. In DNA, the CDR3 is TGTGCCAGCAGCGAAGGGCAAATTAGTGGCTACACCTTC.

This clonotype has ten or more counts. The rearrangement links TRBV7-2 to TRBJ2-5; tentative D call: TRBD2 (6 bases). Germline assignment: CDR1 SGHTA and CDR2 FQGNSA. Trimming pared 5 bases from V and 5 bases from J, leaving 18 bases between. This CDR3 has 15 residues. The CDR3 is CASSPPGGGWETQYF. CDR3 in DNA: TGTGCCAGCAGCCCCCCGGGTGGGGGGTGGGAGACCCAGTACTTC.

The chain uses TRBV19 and TRBJ1-2; D is possibly TRBD1 (6 bases). The CDR3 extends over 16 amino acids. With 3 bases removed from V and 2 bases from J, the gap between germline ends came to 16 bases. In germline, CDR1 is LNHDA, CDR2 SQIVND (reference sequence). The CDR3 sequence is CASSIPLGTQNYGYTF. The CDR3 DNA reads TGTGCCAGTAGTATCCCCCTCGGGACACAGAACTATGGCTACACCTTC.

This clonotype was detected ten times or more. The V and J genes are TRBV7-2 and TRBJ1-2; TRBD1 might be the D (5 bases). V was shortened by 0 bases and J by 4 bases, with 9 bases between the two germline ends. There are 14 residues in the CDR3. CDR1 is SGHTA, CDR2 FQGNSA, per germline. CDR3 in amino acids: CASSLAGGGYGYTF. CDR3 nucleotides: TGTGCCAGCAGCTTAGCGGGGGGTGGCTATGGCTACACCTTC.

The genes are TRBV18 and TRBJ2-7; D is undetermined. Germline V gives CDR1 KGHSH, CDR2 LQKENI. CDR3 size: 14 residues. Trimming shortened V by 0 bases and J by 3 bases, and 9 bases separated the two germline ends. This CDR3 is CASSPPEAFYEQYF. The CDR3 DNA reads TGTGCCAGCTCACCACCCGAGGCGTTCTACGAGCAGTACTTC.

This clonotype came up many times. The chain joins TRBV27 to TRBJ1-1; no clear D gene. Trimming took 5 bases from V and 3 from J, leaving 16 bases between them. Germline V gives CDR1 MNHEY, CDR2 SMNVEV (reference sequence). The length of the CDR3 is 15 residues. CDR3 region: CASSERRAGDTEAFF. In nucleotides, the CDR3 is TGTGCCAGCAGTGAACGGAGGGCTGGGGACACTGAAGCTTTCTTT.

This clonotype was found a few times. The gene calls are TRBV27 and TRBJ2-6; D is tentatively TRBD1 or TRBD2 (5 bases each). The CDR3 is made up of 16 amino acids. Germline V gene lookup returns CDR1 MNHEY and CDR2 SMNVEV (reference sequence). The V end lost 8 bases, the J end lost 2 bases, and 16 bases lay between the germline ends. The CDR3, as DNA: TGTGCCAGCGCTTGGCTGGGGGTAGCTGGGGCCAACGTCCTGACTTTC. Translated: CASAWLGVAGANVLTF.

The V and J genes are TRBV6-2 or TRBV6-3 and TRBJ2-7; no definite D call. The germline V gene encodes CDR1 MNHEY and CDR2 SVGEGT. The CDR3 has 16 residues. Trimming removed 3 bases at V and 1 base at J, with 16 bases between. The CDR3 loop reads CASSYTGEIYSYEQYF. DNA for the CDR3: TGTGCCAGCAGTTATACCGGAGAGATCTATTCCTACGAGCAGTACTTC.

This clonotype was picked up many times. J is TRBJ2-7 and V is TRBV7-2, with 12 bases identical to TRBD2. This CDR3 is built from 14 residues. V gave up 1 base and J gave up 9 bases; unmatched junction bases: 4. In germline, CDR1 is SGHTA, CDR2 FQGNSA. The CDR3 coding sequence is TGTGCCAGCAGCTTAGGACTAGCGGGGGCGAGGCAGTACTTC. This codes for CASSLGLAGARQYF.

This clonotype was seen more than once but under ten times. This rearrangement joins TRBV7-4 to TRBJ2-7, with 10 bases that match TRBD2. Germline-derived CDR1 and CDR2 are SGHVT and SQSDAQ. The CDR3 extends over 15 amino acids. The ends lost 2 bases at V and 5 bases at J; junction bases unmatched: 6. The CDR3 DNA is TGTGCCAGCAGCTTAACAGCGGGGGGGCCCCACGAGCAGTACTTC. As protein: CASSLTAGGPHEQYF.